Below are 5 T cell receptor beta chains sequenced from a single sample in a study of cytomegalovirus exposure and HLA in healthy donors. PCR was performed using 60 Vbeta and 13 Jbeta primers. TCRdb keeps only in-frame clones here, not all; method: immunoSEQ multiplex PCR. This sample yields 55,000 to 70,000 clones, of which 70% to 75% are seen a single time; 5% to 7% belongs to the top ten. Sequencing used PBMCs. These receptors all come from a woman in her 30s in good health and CMV-seronegative.

The chain carries TRBV19 and TRBJ2-5; a weak D match, TRBD1 (6 bases). CDR3 length: 15 amino acids. CDR1 and CDR2 from the germline V gene are LNHDA and SQIVND (reference sequence). V lost 3 bases and J 5 bases, leaving 16 bases between the germline ends. The CDR3: CASSMKIDRSETQYF. The CDR3 DNA is TGTGCCAGTAGTATGAAAATCGACAGGTCGGAGACCCAGTACTTC.

The chain couples TRBV7-2 to TRBJ2-3; D possibly corresponds to TRBD2 (5 bases). There are 14 residues in the CDR3. V shed 4 bases and J shed 3 bases, with 11 bases lying between them. Germline assignment: CDR1 SGHTA and CDR2 FQGNSA. Written as DNA, the CDR3 is TGTGCCAGCAGCTCGTTAGAGCGGACAGATACGCAGTATTTT. Its translation is CASSSLERTDTQYF.

This clone was found once. J is TRBJ1-1 and V is TRBV29-1; D unresolved. This CDR3 spans 12 amino acids. Germline CDR1 and CDR2: SQVTM and ANQGSEA. CDR3 DNA: TGCAGTATTATCCGGGAGGGCACTGAAGCTTTCTTT. Translated: CSIIREGTEAFF. Supplemented by reference TRBV29-1 and TRBJ1-1, the full variable domain reads SAVISQKPSRDICQRGTSLTIQCQVDSQVTMMFWYRQQPGQSLTLIATANQGSEATYESGFVIDKFPISRPNLTFSTLTVSNMSPEDSSIYLCSIIREGTEAFFGQGTRLTVV.

This clone was picked up one time. The rearrangement joins TRBV7-2 to TRBJ2-7; TRBD1 matches 9 bases. The length of the CDR3 is 14 residues. Germline values: CDR1 SGHTA, CDR2 FQGNSA. Germline trimming cut 5 bases from V and 3 bases from J; bases unmatched to any gene: 5. CDR3 sequence reads: CASSRRQGDYEQYF. The CDR3 DNA is TGTGCCAGCAGCCGACGACAGGGGGACTACGAGCAGTACTTC.

The table lists this clone with a few counts. V usage is TRBV7-2 and J usage is TRBJ2-1, with D perhaps matching TRBD1 (6 bases). Trimming cost V 4 bases and J 3 bases, with 13 bases left between them. This CDR3 comprises 15 residues. The germline V gene has CDR1 SGHTA and CDR2 FQGNSA. This CDR3 is CASSSPGQIYNEQFF. CDR3 bases: TGTGCCAGCAGCTCTCCGGGACAAATCTACAATGAGCAGTTCTTC.